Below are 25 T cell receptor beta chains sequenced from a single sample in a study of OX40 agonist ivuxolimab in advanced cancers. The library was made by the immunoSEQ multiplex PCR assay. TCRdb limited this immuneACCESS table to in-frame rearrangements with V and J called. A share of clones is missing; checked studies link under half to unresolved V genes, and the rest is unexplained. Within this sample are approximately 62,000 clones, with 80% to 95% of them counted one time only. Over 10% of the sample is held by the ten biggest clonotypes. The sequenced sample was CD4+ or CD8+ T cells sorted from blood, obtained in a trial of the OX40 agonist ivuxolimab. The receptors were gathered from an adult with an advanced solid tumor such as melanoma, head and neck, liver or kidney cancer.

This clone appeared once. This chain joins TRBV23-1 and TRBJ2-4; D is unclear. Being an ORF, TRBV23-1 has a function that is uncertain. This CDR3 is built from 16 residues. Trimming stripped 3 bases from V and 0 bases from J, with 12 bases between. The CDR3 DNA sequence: TGCGCCAGCAGTCACGTCGGAACATTAGCCAAAAACATTCAGTACTTC. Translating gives CASSHVGTLAKNIQYF.

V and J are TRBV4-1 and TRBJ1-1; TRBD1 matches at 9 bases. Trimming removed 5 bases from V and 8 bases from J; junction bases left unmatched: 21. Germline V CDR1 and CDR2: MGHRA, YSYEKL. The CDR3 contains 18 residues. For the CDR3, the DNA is TGCGCCAGCAGCAACCCCTACGAGGGACAGGGTATTCTCGGAGAAGCTTTCTTT. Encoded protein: CASSNPYEGQGILGEAFF.

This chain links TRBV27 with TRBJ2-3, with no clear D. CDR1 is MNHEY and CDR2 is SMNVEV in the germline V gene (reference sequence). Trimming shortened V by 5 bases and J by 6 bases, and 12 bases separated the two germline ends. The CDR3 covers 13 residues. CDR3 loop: CASSVLDADTQYF. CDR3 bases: TGTGCCAGCAGTGTCCTAGATGCGGATACGCAGTATTTT.

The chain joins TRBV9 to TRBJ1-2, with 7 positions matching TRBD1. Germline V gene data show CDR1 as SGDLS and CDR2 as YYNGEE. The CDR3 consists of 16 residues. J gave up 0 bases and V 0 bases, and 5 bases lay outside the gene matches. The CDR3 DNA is TGTGCCAGCAGCGTAGAAAGCAGGGGGTCTAACTATGGCTACACCTTC. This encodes CASSVESRGSNYGYTF.

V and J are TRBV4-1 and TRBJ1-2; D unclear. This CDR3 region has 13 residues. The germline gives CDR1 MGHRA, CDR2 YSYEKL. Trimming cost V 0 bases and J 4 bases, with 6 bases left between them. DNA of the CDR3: TGCGCCAGCAGCCAAGACTCCCCCTATGGCTACACCTTC. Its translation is CASSQDSPYGYTF.

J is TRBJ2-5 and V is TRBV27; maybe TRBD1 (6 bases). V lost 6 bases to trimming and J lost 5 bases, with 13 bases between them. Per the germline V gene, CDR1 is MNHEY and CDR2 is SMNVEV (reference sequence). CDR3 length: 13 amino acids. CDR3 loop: CASSLLRGETQYF. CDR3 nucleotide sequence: TGTGCCAGCAGCCTACTAAGGGGGGAGACCCAGTACTTC.

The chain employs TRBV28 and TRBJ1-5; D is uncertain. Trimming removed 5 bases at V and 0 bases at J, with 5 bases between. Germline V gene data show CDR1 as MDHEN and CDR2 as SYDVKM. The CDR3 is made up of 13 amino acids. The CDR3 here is CASSAFSNQPQHF. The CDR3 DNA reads TGTGCCAGCAGTGCCTTTAGCAATCAGCCCCAGCATTTT.

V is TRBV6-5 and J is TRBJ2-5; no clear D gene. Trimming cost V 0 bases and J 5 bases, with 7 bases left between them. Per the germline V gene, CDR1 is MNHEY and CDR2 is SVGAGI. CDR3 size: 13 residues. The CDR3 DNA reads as TGTGCCAGCAGTTACTCCCCCGCGGAGACCCAGTACTTC. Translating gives CASSYSPAETQYF.

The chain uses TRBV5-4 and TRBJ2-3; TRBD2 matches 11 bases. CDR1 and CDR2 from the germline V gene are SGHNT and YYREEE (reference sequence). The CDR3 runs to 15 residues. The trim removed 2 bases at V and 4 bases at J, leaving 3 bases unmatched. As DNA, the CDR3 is TGTGCCAGCAGCTTTAGCGGGGGGGGGCCAGATACGCAGTATTTT. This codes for CASSFSGGGPDTQYF.

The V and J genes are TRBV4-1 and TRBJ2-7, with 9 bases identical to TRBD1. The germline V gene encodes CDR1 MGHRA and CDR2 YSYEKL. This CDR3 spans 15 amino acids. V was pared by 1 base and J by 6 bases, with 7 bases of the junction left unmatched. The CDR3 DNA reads TGCGCCAGCAGCCAAGGGCGGGACAGGGTGGTCGAGCAGTACTTC. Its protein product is CASSQGRDRVVEQYF.

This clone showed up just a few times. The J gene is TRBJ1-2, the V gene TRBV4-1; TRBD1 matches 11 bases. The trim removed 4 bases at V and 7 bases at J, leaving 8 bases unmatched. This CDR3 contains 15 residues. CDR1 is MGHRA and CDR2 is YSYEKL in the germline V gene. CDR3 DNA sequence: TGCGCCAGCAGCCCCGGTGGACAGGGGGCGTCTGGCTACACCTTC. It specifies CASSPGGQGASGYTF.

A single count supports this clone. CDR3 sequence reads: CASRGTGFEKLFF. CDR3 in DNA: TGTGCCAGCAGGGGGACAGGGTTTGAAAAACTGTTTTTT. The chain links TRBV7-9 to TRBJ1-4; 9 bases align to TRBD1. This CDR3 has 13 amino acids. CDR1 is SEHNR, CDR2 FQNEAQ, per germline (reference sequence). V gave up 6 bases and J gave up 7 bases; unmatched junction bases: 3. Variable domain in full (rest from reference TRBV7-9 and TRBJ1-4): DTGVSQNPRHKITKRGQNVTFRCDPISEHNRLYWYRQTLGQGPEFLTYFQNEAQLEKSRLLSDRFSAERPKGSFSTLEIQRTEQGDSAMYLCASRGTGFEKLFFGSGTQLSVL.

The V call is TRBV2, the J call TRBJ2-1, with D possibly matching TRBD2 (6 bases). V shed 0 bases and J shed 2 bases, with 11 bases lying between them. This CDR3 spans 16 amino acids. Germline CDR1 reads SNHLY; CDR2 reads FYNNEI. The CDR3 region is CASSEALRGPYNEQFF. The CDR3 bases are TGTGCCAGCAGTGAAGCGTTGCGGGGCCCCTACAATGAGCAGTTCTTC.

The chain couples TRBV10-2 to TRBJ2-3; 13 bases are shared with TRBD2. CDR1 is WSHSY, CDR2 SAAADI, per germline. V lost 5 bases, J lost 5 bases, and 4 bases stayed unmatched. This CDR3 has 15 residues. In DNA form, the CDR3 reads TGCGCCAGCAGTTCCGGGACTAGCGGGGTAGATACGCAGTATTTT. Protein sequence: CASSSGTSGVDTQYF.

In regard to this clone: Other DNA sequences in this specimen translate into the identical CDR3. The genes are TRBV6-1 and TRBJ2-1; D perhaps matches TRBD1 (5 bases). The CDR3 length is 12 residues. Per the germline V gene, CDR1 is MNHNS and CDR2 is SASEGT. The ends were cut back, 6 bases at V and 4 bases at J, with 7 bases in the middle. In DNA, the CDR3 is TGTGCCAGCAGACGACAGTACAATGAGCAGTTCTTC. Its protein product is CASRRQYNEQFF.

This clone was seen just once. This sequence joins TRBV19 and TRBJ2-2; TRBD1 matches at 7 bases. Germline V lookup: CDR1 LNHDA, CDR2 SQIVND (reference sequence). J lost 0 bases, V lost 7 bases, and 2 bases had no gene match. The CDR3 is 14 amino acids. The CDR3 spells CASIDRANTGELFF. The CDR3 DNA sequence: TGTGCCAGTATTGACAGGGCGAACACCGGGGAGCTGTTTTTT.

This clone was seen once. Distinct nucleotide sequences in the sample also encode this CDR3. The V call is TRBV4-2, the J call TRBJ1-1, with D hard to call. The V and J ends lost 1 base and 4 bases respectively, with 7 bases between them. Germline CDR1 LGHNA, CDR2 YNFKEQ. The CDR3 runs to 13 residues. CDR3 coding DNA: TGTGCCAGCAGCCAAGGAGGGAGCACTGAAGCTTTCTTT. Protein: CASSQGGSTEAFF.

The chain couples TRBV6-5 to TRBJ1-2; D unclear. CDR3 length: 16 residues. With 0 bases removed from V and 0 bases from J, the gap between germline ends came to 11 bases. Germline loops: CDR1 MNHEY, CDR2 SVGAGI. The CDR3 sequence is CASSYSRGIPNYGYTF. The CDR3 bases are TGTGCCAGCAGTTACTCGCGAGGAATTCCTAACTATGGCTACACCTTC.

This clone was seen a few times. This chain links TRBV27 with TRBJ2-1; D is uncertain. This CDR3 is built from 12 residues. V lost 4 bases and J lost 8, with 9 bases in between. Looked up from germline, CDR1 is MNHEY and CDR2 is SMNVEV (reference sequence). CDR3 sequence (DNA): TGTGCCAGCAGTTATGGGCGCGATGAGCAGTTCTTC. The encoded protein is CASSYGRDEQFF.

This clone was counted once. Written as DNA, the CDR3 is TGTGCCTGGAGTGGCCCCGGGACTGGGGGGGAAAACCCAGCGGAGACCCAGTACTTC. The encoded protein is CAWSGPGTGGENPAETQYF. The rearrangement links TRBV30 to TRBJ2-5; TRBD2 matches 7 bases. The V segment lost 1 base and the J segment 5 bases; nucleotides outside the gene matches: 22. CDR1 is GTSNPN and CDR2 is SVGIG in the germline V gene (reference sequence). This CDR3 contains 19 residues.

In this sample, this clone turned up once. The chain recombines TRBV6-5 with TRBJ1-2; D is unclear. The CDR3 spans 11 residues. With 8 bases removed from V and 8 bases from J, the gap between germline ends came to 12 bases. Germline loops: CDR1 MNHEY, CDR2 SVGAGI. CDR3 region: CASAAGIGYTF. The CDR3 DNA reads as TGTGCCAGCGCGGCGGGCATCGGCTACACCTTC.

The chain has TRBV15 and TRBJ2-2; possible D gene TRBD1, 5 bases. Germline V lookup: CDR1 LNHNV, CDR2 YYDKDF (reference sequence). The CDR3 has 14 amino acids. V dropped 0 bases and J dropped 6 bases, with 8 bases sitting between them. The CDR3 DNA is TGTGCCACCAGCAGAGATTTAGGGGCCGGGGAGCTGTTTTTT. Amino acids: CATSRDLGAGELFF. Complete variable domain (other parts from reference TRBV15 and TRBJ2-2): DAMVIQNPRYQVTQFGKPVTLSCSQTLNHNVMYWYQQKSSQAPKLLFHYYDKDFNNEADTPDNFQSRRPNTSFCFLDIRSPGLGDTAMYLCATSRDLGAGELFFGEGSRLTVL.

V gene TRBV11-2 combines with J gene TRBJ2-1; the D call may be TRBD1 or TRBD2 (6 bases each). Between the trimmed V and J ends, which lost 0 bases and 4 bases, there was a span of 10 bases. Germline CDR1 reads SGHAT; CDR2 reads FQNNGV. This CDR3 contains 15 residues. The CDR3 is CASSLDRGLYNEQFF. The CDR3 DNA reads TGTGCCAGCAGCTTAGATCGGGGGCTGTACAATGAGCAGTTCTTC.

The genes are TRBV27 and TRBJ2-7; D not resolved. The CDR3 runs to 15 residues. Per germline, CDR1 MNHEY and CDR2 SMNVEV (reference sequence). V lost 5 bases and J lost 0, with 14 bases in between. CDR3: CASSPLTEYSYEQYF. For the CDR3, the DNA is TGTGCCAGCAGTCCATTGACTGAGTACTCCTACGAGCAGTACTTC.

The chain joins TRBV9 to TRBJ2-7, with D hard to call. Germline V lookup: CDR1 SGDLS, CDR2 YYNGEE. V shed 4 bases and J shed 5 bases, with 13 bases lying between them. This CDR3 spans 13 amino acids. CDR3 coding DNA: TGTGCCAGCAGCCCCAACATGGTCCACGAGCAGTACTTC. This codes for CASSPNMVHEQYF.